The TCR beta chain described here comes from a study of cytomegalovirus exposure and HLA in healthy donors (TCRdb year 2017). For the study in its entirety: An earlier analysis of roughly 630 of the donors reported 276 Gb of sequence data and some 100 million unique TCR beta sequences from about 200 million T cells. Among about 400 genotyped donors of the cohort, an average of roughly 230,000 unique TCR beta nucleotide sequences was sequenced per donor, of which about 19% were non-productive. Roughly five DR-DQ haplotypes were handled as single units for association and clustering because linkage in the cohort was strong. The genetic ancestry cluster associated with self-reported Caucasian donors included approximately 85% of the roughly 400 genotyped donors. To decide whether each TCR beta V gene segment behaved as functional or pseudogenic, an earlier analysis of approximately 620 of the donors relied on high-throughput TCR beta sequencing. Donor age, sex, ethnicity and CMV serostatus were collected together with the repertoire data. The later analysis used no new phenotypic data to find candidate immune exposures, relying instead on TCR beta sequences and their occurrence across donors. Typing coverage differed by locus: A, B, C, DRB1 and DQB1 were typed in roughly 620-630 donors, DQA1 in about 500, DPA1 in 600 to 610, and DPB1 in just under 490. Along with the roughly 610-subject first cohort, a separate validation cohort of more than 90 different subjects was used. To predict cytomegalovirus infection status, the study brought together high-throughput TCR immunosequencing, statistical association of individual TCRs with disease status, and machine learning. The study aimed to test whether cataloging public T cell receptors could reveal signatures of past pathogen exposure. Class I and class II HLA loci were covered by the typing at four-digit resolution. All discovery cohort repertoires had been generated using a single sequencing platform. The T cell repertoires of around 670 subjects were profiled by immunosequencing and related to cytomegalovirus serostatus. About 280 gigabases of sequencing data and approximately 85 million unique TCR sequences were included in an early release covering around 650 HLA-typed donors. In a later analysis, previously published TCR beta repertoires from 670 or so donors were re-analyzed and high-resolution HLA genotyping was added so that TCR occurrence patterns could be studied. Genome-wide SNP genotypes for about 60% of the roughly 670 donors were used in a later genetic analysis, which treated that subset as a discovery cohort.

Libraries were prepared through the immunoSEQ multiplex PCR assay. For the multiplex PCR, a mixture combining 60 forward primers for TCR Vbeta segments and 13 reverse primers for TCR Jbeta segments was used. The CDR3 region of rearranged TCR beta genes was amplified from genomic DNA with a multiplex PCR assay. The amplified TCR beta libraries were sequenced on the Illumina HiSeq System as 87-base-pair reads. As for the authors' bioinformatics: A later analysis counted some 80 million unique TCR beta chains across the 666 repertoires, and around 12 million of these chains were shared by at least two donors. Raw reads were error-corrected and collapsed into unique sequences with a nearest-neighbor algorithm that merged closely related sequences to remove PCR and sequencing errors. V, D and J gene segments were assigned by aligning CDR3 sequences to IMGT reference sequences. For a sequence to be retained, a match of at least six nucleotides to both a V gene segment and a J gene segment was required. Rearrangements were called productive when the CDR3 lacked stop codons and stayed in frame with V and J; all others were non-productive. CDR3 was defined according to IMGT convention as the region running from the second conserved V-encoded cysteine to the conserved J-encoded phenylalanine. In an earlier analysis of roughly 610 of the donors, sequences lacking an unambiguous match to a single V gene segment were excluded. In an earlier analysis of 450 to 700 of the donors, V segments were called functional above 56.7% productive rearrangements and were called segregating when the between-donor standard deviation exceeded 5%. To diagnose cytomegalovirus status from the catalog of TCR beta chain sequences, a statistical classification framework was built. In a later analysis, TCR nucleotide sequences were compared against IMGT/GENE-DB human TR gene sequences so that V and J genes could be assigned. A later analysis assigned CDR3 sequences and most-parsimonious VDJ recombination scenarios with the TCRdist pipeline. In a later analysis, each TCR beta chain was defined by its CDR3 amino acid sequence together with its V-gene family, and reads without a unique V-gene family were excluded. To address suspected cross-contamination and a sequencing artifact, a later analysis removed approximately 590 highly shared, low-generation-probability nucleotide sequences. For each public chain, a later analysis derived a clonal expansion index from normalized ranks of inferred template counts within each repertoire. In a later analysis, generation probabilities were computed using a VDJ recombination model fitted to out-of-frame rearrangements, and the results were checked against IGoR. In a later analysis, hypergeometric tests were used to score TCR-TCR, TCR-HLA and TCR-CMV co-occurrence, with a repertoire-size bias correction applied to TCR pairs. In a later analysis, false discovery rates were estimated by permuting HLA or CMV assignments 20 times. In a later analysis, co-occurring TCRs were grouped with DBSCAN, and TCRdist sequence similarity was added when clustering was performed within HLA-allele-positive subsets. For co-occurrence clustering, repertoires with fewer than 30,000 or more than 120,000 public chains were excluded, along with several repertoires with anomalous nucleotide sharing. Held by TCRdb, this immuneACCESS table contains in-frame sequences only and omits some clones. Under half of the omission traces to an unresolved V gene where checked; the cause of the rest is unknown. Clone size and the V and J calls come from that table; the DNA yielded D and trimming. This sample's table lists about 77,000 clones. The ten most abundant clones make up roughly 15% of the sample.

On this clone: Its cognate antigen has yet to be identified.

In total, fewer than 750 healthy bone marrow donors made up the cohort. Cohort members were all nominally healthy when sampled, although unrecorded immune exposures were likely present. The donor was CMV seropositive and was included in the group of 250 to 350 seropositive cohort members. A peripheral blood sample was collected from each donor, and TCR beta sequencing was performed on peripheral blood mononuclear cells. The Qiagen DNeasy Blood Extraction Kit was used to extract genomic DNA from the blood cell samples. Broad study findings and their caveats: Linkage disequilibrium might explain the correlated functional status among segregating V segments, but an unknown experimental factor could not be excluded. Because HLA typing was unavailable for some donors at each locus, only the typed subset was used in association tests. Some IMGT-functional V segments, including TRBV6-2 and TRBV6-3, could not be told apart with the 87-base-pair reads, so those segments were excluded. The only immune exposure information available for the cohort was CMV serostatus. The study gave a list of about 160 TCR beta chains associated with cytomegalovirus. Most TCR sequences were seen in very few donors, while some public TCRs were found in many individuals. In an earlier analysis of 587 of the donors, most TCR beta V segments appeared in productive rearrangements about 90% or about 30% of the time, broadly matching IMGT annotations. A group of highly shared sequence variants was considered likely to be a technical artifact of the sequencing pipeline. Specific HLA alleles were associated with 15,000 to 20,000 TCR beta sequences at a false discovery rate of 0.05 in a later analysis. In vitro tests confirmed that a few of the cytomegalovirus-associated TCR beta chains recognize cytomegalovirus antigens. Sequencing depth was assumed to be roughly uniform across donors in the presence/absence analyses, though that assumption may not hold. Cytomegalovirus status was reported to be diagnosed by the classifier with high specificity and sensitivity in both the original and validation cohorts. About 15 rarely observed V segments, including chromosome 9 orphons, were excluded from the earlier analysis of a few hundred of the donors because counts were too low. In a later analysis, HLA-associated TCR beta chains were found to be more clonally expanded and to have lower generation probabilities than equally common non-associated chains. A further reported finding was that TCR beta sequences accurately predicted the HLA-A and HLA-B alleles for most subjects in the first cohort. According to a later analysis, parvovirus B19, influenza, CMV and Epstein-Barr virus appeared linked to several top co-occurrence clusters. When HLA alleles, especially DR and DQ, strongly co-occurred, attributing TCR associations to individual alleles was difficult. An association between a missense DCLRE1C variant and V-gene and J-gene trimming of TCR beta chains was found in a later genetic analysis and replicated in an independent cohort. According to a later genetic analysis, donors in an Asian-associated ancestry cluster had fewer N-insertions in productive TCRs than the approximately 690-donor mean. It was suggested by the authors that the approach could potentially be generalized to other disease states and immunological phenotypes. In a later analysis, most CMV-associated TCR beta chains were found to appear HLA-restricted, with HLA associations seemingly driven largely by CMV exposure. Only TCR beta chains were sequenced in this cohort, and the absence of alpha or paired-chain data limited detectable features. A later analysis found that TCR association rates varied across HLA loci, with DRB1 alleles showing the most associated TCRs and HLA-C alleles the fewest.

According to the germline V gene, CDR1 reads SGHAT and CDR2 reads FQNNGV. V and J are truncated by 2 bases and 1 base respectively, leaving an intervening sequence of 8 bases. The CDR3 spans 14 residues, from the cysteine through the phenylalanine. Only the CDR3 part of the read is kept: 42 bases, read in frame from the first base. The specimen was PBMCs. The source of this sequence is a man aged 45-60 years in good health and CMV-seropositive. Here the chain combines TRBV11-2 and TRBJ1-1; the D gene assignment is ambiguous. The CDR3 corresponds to CASSLSQANTEAFF. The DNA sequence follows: TGTGCCAGCAGCTTAAGTCAGGCGAACACTGAAGCTTTCTTT.